Listed below are T cell receptor beta chains from one sample, sequenced in a study of cytomegalovirus exposure and HLA in healthy donors. Clones were read by immunoSEQ multiplex PCR, and TCRdb kept only the in-frame ones, dropping some. In the table there are roughly 150,000 clones, 81% of which are singletons. Material for sequencing was PBMCs. These receptors were obtained from a man aged 50 to 59 in good health and CMV-seropositive. The CDR3 runs from the conserved cysteine through the conserved F or W. The D gene is left open where the match is weak. Part of the rows lack a size; the others show once, few, many or a class for expanded clones.

clone size	D gene	V gene	J gene	CDR3 DNA	CDR3 protein
-	-	TRBV6-5	TRBJ1-6	TGTGCCAGCAGTCCAGACGCGGCAGATTCACCCCTCCACTTT	CASSPDAADSPLHF
-	TRBD1	TRBV14	TRBJ1-6	TGTGCCGTTCGACAGGGGAGGGATTCACCCCTCCACTTT	CAVRQGRDSPLHF
-	-	TRBV7-9	TRBJ1-2	TGTGCCAGCAGCCCGTGGGGTAGGGAGAAACATGGCTACACCTTC	CASSPWGREKHGYTF
-	-	TRBV14	TRBJ2-2	TGTGCCAGCAGAAGGACAGCATACACCGGGGAGCTGTTTTTT	CASRRTAYTGELFF
-	-	TRBV9	TRBJ2-3	TGTGCCAGCAGCCGGTCCAGGACAGATACGCAGTATTTT	CASSRSRTDTQYF
once	TRBD1	TRBV9	TRBJ1-1	TGTGCCAGCAGCGGTGGGACAGGGGGCAGAATGGCTGAAGCTTTCTTT	CASSGGTGGRMAEAFF
-	-	TRBV18	TRBJ1-1	TGTGCCAGCTCACCACCCGTTAACACTGAAGCTTTCTTT	CASSPPVNTEAFF
-	-	TRBV2	TRBJ2-6	TGTGCCATCCCCCCGATGGACACCCCCTCTGGGGCCAACGTCCTGACTTTC	CAIPPMDTPSGANVLTF
-	TRBD2	TRBV7-2	TRBJ2-1	TGTGCCAGCAGCTTCCCTCGGGGGGGGGATTACAATGAGCAGTTCTTC	CASSFPRGGDYNEQFF
-	TRBD2	TRBV7-2	TRBJ2-7	TGTGCCAGCAGCTTGAGCGGGGGGATCTCCTACGAGCAGTACTTC	CASSLSGGISYEQYF
-	-	TRBV7-9	TRBJ2-7	TGTGCCAGCAGCTTAGGGTCAGGTCTGAGCTCCTACGAGCAGTACTTC	CASSLGSGLSSYEQYF
-	-	TRBV27	TRBJ2-7	TGTGCCCCCCACTTCCGACATTACGAGCAGTACTTC	CAPHFRHYEQYF
once	-	TRBV28	TRBJ2-7	TGTGCCAGCAGACCCGACCTCGGGGCCTACGAGCAGTACTTC	CASRPDLGAYEQYF
-	TRBD2	TRBV11-2	TRBJ2-3	TGTGCCAGCAGCATTAGCGGGGGGGCAAATACGCAGTATTTT	CASSISGGANTQYF
-	-	TRBV28	TRBJ2-1	TGTGCCAGCAGTTTATACCTAGTAAGGAATGAGCAGTTCTTC	CASSLYLVRNEQFF
few	TRBD2	TRBV18	TRBJ2-5	TGTGCCAGCTCACCACTGACGGGAGGTACCAAAGAGACCCAGTACTTC	CASSPLTGGTKETQYF
-	-	TRBV15	TRBJ2-1	TGTGCCACCAGCAGAGAAAACAGGTCTTGGAATGAGCAGTTCTTC	CATSRENRSWNEQFF
-	-	TRBV2	TRBJ1-4	TGTGCCAGCAGTGAAGGCGGGTGGCGTGAAAAACTGTTTTTT	CASSEGGWREKLFF
-	TRBD2	TRBV27	TRBJ2-5	TGTGCCAGCAGACTCAAGCGGGAGAGGGTGGAGACCCAGTACTTC	CASRLKRERVETQYF
-	TRBD1	TRBV28	TRBJ2-7	TGTGCCAGCAGACGGACAGGGGGACACGAGCAGTACTTC	CASRRTGGHEQYF
-	TRBD2	TRBV18	TRBJ2-1	TGTGCCAGCTCACCACAGGAGGGAGGGGCCCATGAGCAGTTCTTC	CASSPQEGGAHEQFF
-	-	TRBV6-1	TRBJ2-3	TGTGCCAGCAGGAGGGGGGGGGCGAGGGCAGATACGCAGTATTTT	CASRRGGARADTQYF
-	TRBD1	TRBV4-1	TRBJ2-7	TGCGCCAGCAGCCGACCGGGACAGGGGGCTCGCGAGCAGTACTTC	CASSRPGQGAREQYF
-	-	TRBV9	TRBJ2-3	TGTGCCAGCAGCGTAGTATTAGCGGCTAGCACAGATACGCAGTATTTT	CASSVVLAASTDTQYF
few	-	TRBV4-1	TRBJ2-7	TGCGCCAGCAGCCGTGGACTTGGGCGCTCCTACGAGCAGTACTTC	CASSRGLGRSYEQYF
-	TRBD2	TRBV5-4	TRBJ2-3	TGTGCCAGCAGCTTGGGACTAGCGGGAGGAGGGGGTACGCAGTATTTT	CASSLGLAGGGGTQYF
few	TRBD1	TRBV5-5	TRBJ1-4	TGTGCCAGCAGCCAGACAGGGGGTAATGAAAAACTGTTTTTT	CASSQTGGNEKLFF
-	TRBD2	TRBV18	TRBJ2-7	TGTGCCAGCTCATCACCGGGACTAGCTTCCTACGAGCAGTACTTC	CASSSPGLASYEQYF
-	-	TRBV6-5	TRBJ1-2	TGTGCCAGCAAACTACAGGAAAACTATGGCTACACCTTC	CASKLQENYGYTF
-	-	TRBV15	TRBJ1-1	TGTGCCACCAGCAGAACTTGGACTGTCATGAACACTGAAGCTTTCTTT	CATSRTWTVMNTEAFF
-	-	TRBV5-1	TRBJ2-7	TGCGCCAGTCGAAAATCGGGGGTGCTCTTGAGCGAGCAGTACTTC	CASRKSGVLLSEQYF
-	TRBD1	TRBV6-5	TRBJ1-1	TGTGCCAGCAGCCGGGACAGGCGCACTGAAGCTTTCTTT	CASSRDRRTEAFF
-	-	TRBV21-1	TRBJ1-3	TGTGCCAGCAGCAAAGGCGGAGTTTCATCTGGAAACACCATATATTTT	CASSKGGVSSGNTIYF
-	TRBD2	TRBV27	TRBJ2-5	TGTGCCAGCAGTTTAGCGGGAGACCCCCAAGAGACCCAGTACTTC	CASSLAGDPQETQYF
-	TRBD2	TRBV2	TRBJ2-3	TGTGCCAGCAGGTCGACTAGCGGGGGACTTCATTTT	CASRSTSGGLHF